The clone carrying this T cell receptor (beta chain) was seen only a few times. V was cut by 5 bases and J by 6 bases, with 15 bases left in between. Germline V gene data show CDR1 as SGHAT and CDR2 as FQNNGV. The CDR3 runs 14 residues. Generation of TCR cDNA used 5'RACE template switching (which added a universal primer site and UMIs). TCRdb reprocessed the 5' RACE reads with MiXCR, giving one entry per CDR3 protein. The table lists 300,000 to 350,000 distinct CDR3 sequences, around a tenth of them singletons. This record comes from a study of T cells after yellow fever vaccination. The input for sequencing was CD4+ T cells sorted from PBMCs, taken 45 days after the yellow fever booster vaccination. The sequence came from a young man who received the YFV17D yellow fever vaccine. J is TRBJ2-3 and V is TRBV11-2; possible D gene TRBD1, 7 bases. The CDR3 spells CASSPIRGTDTQYF. DNA of the CDR3: TGTGCCAGCAGCCCGATCAGGGGGACTGATACGCAGTATTTT.